The 20 T cell receptor beta chains in this list originate from one sample, sequenced in a study of blood T cell repertoires in COVID-19. The assay was immunoSEQ multiplex PCR, and TCRdb's table has in-frame clones only and misses some. This sample has about 430,000 clones, with roughly 84% found just once. The sequenced material came from PBMCs or T cells enriched from blood (not recorded which). The receptors stem from a woman younger than 30 who had been exposed to COVID-19.

The V gene is TRBV30, the J gene TRBJ1-6, with 9 bases matching TRBD1. J lost 7 bases, V lost 4 bases, and 14 bases had no gene match. Germline loops: CDR1 GTSNPN, CDR2 SVGIG (reference sequence). The CDR3 has 17 residues. The CDR3 is CAWTGRVRTGENSPLHF. The CDR3 region has the DNA TGTGCCTGGACCGGTAGGGTTCGGACAGGGGAAAATTCACCCCTCCACTTT.

This clone was seen just once. The chain combines TRBV27 with TRBJ2-7; TRBD2 matches at 10 bases. This CDR3 is 17 amino acids long. V dropped 3 bases and J dropped 0; count of bases not matched to a gene: 8. Germline V lookup: CDR1 MNHEY, CDR2 SMNVEV (reference sequence). Here the CDR3 reads CASSFSTSGFLSYEQYF. CDR3 in DNA: TGTGCCAGCAGTTTCTCGACTAGCGGGTTTCTCTCCTACGAGCAGTACTTC.

This chain joins TRBV10-1 and TRBJ2-1, with TRBD1 matching 10 bases. Per germline, CDR1 WNHNN and CDR2 SYGVQD (reference sequence). CDR3 size: 14 residues. The ends lost 4 bases at V and 6 bases at J; junction bases unmatched: 3. CDR3 DNA: TGCGCCAGCAGTGGGACAGGGGGTCGCAATGAGCAGTTCTTC. It translates to CASSGTGGRNEQFF.

In regard to this clone: This sample includes further DNA sequences coding for the same CDR3. The chain combines TRBV28 with TRBJ2-4, with a possible D match to TRBD2 (5 bases). CDR1 MDHEN and CDR2 SYDVKM come from the germline V gene. CDR3 length equals 13 residues. V gave up 2 bases and J gave up 4 bases, with 6 bases separating them. Here the CDR3 reads CASSLTGKNIQYF. The CDR3 DNA sequence: TGTGCCAGCAGTTTAACGGGGAAAAACATTCAGTACTTC.

The chain links TRBV2 to TRBJ2-1, with a possible D match to TRBD2 (5 bases). Trimming stripped 3 bases from V and 6 bases from J, with 21 bases between. This CDR3 comprises 17 residues. CDR1 is SNHLY and CDR2 is FYNNEI in the germline V gene. The DNA of the CDR3 is TGTGCCAGCAGTGATAAACCCTGGGGAGTCACCTCCAATGAGCAGTTCTTC. Residues: CASSDKPWGVTSNEQFF.

For the CDR3, the DNA is TGTGCCAGCAGTCCGGGACTAGCGGGAAGACAAGAGACCCAGTACTTC. This codes for CASSPGLAGRQETQYF. J is TRBJ2-5 and V is TRBV27, with 13 positions matching TRBD2. Germline-derived CDR1 and CDR2 are MNHEY and SMNVEV (reference sequence). The V and J ends lost 5 bases and 2 bases, in that order; junction bases with no gene match: 5. The CDR3 is 16 residues long.

This chain links TRBV2 with TRBJ2-7; possibly TRBD1 for D (6 bases). CDR1 is SNHLY and CDR2 is FYNNEI in the germline V gene. Trimming pared 4 bases from V and 2 bases from J, leaving 12 bases between. This CDR3 region has 14 residues. The chain's CDR3 is CASSVQGTTYEQYF. In nucleotides, the CDR3 is TGTGCCAGCAGTGTTCAGGGGACCACCTACGAGCAGTACTTC.

This clone was picked up many times. This chain joins TRBV11-2 and TRBJ2-7, with D perhaps matching TRBD1 (5 bases). Germline V gene lookup returns CDR1 SGHAT and CDR2 FQNNGV. The length of the CDR3 is 14 residues. The ends were cut back, 2 bases at V and 2 bases at J, with 10 bases in the middle. This chain's CDR3 is CASSLRQNAYEQYF. The DNA for the CDR3 is TGTGCCAGCAGCTTAAGACAGAACGCCTACGAGCAGTACTTC.

DNA for the CDR3: TGTGCCAGCACCTCCGGGGGGGGGATAGAGACCCAGTACTTC. This sequence encodes CASTSGGGIETQYF. V is TRBV7-9 and J is TRBJ2-5; TRBD2 matches 8 bases. This CDR3 is 14 amino acids long. V shed 7 bases and J 4 bases; nucleotides not matched to a gene: 8. Germline lookup yields CDR1 SEHNR and CDR2 FQNEAQ (reference sequence).

This clone has a single count. The rearrangement links TRBV7-9 to TRBJ1-5, with 10 bases identical to TRBD1. With V trimmed by 3 bases and J by 6 bases, 2 bases remained unmatched. The length of the CDR3 is 14 residues. From germline, CDR1 is SEHNR and CDR2 FQNEAQ (reference sequence). CDR3 in DNA: TGTGCCAGCAGCTTTGGACAGGGGGGTCAGCCCCAGCATTTT. Its protein is CASSFGQGGQPQHF.

V and J are TRBV5-6 and TRBJ2-2, with 7 positions matching TRBD1. The germline gives CDR1 SGHDT, CDR2 YYEEEE. The CDR3 runs to 11 residues. Trimming took 10 bases from V and 5 from J; bases not matched to a gene: 2. The CDR3 sequence is CAEQGTGELFF. The CDR3 bases are TGTGCCGAACAGGGGACCGGGGAGCTGTTTTTT.

V gene TRBV3-1 (or the pseudogene TRBV3-2) combines with J gene TRBJ2-7; D is possibly TRBD2 (6 bases). The CDR3 covers 14 residues. Trimming cost V 3 bases and J 0 bases, with 9 bases left between them. CDR1 LGHDT and CDR2 YNNKEL come from the germline V gene (reference sequence). Here the CDR3 reads CASSHGGNSYEQYF. CDR3 bases: TGTGCCAGCAGCCACGGCGGGAACTCCTACGAGCAGTACTTC.

This chain links TRBV11-2 with TRBJ2-2, with a possible D match to TRBD1 (6 bases). Per the germline V gene, CDR1 is SGHAT and CDR2 is FQNNGV. The CDR3 extends over 15 amino acids. V gave up 7 bases and J gave up 0 bases, with 12 bases separating them. The CDR3 spells CASNSQGANTGELFF. The CDR3 DNA reads TGTGCCAGCAACTCACAGGGTGCGAACACCGGGGAGCTGTTTTTT. Drawing the rest from reference TRBV11-2 and TRBJ2-2, the complete variable domain is EAGVAQSPRYKIIEKRQSVAFWCNPISGHATLYWYQQILGQGPKLLIQFQNNGVVDDSQLPKDRFSAERLKGVDSTLKIQPAKLEDSAVYLCASNSQGANTGELFFGEGSRLTVL.

Here the CDR3 reads CASRLRSPSYEQYF. The CDR3 nucleotides are TGTGCCAGCAGACTTCGTTCCCCCTCCTACGAGCAGTACTTC. The J gene is TRBJ2-7, the V gene TRBV6-5, with D unresolved. The germline V and J ends were trimmed by 6 bases and 0 bases, with 12 bases remaining between them. Germline CDR1 is MNHEY and CDR2 is SVGAGI. CDR3 length: 14 residues.

The chain is built from TRBV5-1 and TRBJ1-1; D might be TRBD1 (5 bases). The CDR3 loop spans 15 amino acids. Trimming left V 0 bases short and J 1 base short, with 10 bases between. Germline lookup yields CDR1 SGHRS and CDR2 YFSETQ. The CDR3: CASSLATVTNTEAFF. The CDR3 region has the DNA TGCGCCAGCAGCTTGGCGACAGTAACGAACACTGAAGCTTTCTTT.

The J gene is TRBJ2-7, the V gene TRBV4-2; D possibly corresponds to TRBD2 (6 bases). Per the germline V gene, CDR1 is LGHNA and CDR2 is YNFKEQ. The ends were cut back, 1 base at V and 3 bases at J, with 13 bases in the middle. This CDR3 region has 15 residues. The CDR3 coding sequence is TGTGCCAGCAGCCAAGGCTTGGCGGGATACTACGAGCAGTACTTC. This gives the protein CASSQGLAGYYEQYF.

In its sample, this clone was seen once. V and J are TRBV24-1 and TRBJ2-2; possibly TRBD1 for D (5 bases). Trimming removed 9 bases at V and 5 bases at J, with 15 bases between. Germline V gene data show CDR1 as KGHDR and CDR2 as SFDVKD. This CDR3 comprises 14 residues. CDR3 DNA sequence: TGTGCCACCGGGTCCCTGTCAGGGACCGGGGAGCTGTTTTTT. It yields the protein CATGSLSGTGELFF.

This sequence joins TRBV5-1 and TRBJ2-3; the D gene is possibly TRBD1 (6 bases). The CDR3 sequence is 14 residues long. Germline loops: CDR1 SGHRS, CDR2 YFSETQ. V was shortened by 3 bases and J by 0 bases, with 8 bases between the two germline ends. CDR3 nucleotide sequence: TGCGCCAGCAGCTCGGACAGAAGCACAGATACGCAGTATTTT. It translates to CASSSDRSTDTQYF.

V and J are TRBV16 and TRBJ1-3, with a weak D call TRBD1 (6 bases). CDR3 length: 15 amino acids. The V end was cut by 0 bases, the J end by 2 bases, with 8 bases between. CDR1 and CDR2 (germline): KGHSY, FQNENV. The CDR3 nucleotides are TGTGCCAGCAGCCAATCAAACAGGGCTGGAAACACCATATATTTT. Its translation is CASSQSNRAGNTIYF.

The gene calls are TRBV24-1 and TRBJ2-5, with a tentative D call TRBD1 (6 bases). Germline V CDR1 and CDR2: KGHDR, SFDVKD. This CDR3 contains 14 residues. V shed 3 bases and J shed 2 bases, with 9 bases lying between them. CDR3 coding DNA: TGTGCCACCAGTGATCCTGGACAGCAAGAGACCCAGTACTTC. Translated: CATSDPGQQETQYF.